This T cell receptor (beta chain) was recovered during a study of cytomegalovirus exposure and HLA in healthy donors (dated by TCRdb to about 2017). Regarding the complete study: An earlier analysis of 587 of the donors reported approximately 290 Gb of sequence data and some 120 million unique TCR beta sequences from some 180 million T cells. The T cell repertoires of 666 subjects were profiled by immunosequencing and related to cytomegalovirus serostatus. To decide whether each TCR beta V gene segment behaved as functional or pseudogenic, an earlier analysis of approximately 620 of the donors relied on high-throughput TCR beta sequencing. About 300 gigabases of sequencing data and 70 million to 95 million unique TCR sequences made up an early release that covered 500 to 650 HLA-typed donors. In the later analysis, no new phenotypic data were used to find candidate immune exposures; instead, reliance was placed on TCR beta sequences and their occurrence across donors. Among almost 400 genotyped donors of the cohort, an average of approximately 240,000 unique TCR beta nucleotide sequences were sequenced per donor, around 20% of them non-productive. The aim of the study was to test whether cataloging public T cell receptors could identify signatures of past pathogen exposure. Donor age, sex, ethnicity and CMV serostatus were collected together with the repertoire data. Typing coverage varied by locus: roughly 629-640 donors for A, B, C, DRB1 and DQB1; more than 500 for DQA1; about 570 for DPA1; roughly 450 for DPB1. To predict cytomegalovirus infection status, the study brought together high-throughput TCR immunosequencing, statistical association of individual TCRs with disease status, and machine learning. Every repertoire in the discovery cohort had been generated on one and the same sequencing platform. Of the 300 to 500 genotyped donors, approximately 80% were placed in the genetic ancestry cluster associated with self-reported Caucasian donors. Four or five DR-DQ haplotypes were handled as single units for association and clustering because linkage in the cohort was strong. Class I and class II HLA loci were covered by the typing at four-digit resolution. Besides the first cohort of approximately 670 subjects, a separate validation cohort made up of roughly 120 different subjects was used. A later genetic analysis used genome-wide SNP genotypes for about 60% of the roughly 670 donors, treating that subset as a discovery cohort. To study patterns of TCR occurrence, a later analysis re-analyzed previously published TCR beta repertoires from several hundred donors and added high-resolution HLA genotyping. Beyond this particular receptor, the publication reports: A few of the identified cytomegalovirus-associated TCR beta chains were confirmed in vitro to be specific for cytomegalovirus antigens. Cytomegalovirus status was reported to be diagnosed by the classifier with high specificity and sensitivity in both the original and validation cohorts. Most CMV-associated TCR beta chains appeared to be HLA-restricted in a later analysis, and the HLA associations seemed to be driven largely by CMV exposure. CMV serostatus was the only immune exposure information available for the cohort. According to the authors, the approach could potentially be generalized to other disease states and immunological phenotypes. The earlier analysis of almost 600 of the donors excluded 15 to 20 rarely observed V segments, including chromosome 9 orphons, because counts were too low. Presence/absence analyses assumed roughly uniform sequencing depth across donors, an assumption that may not hold. Because some donors lacked HLA typing at each locus, the association tests relied only on the typed subset. Correlated functional status among segregating V segments might be attributable to linkage disequilibrium, but an unknown experimental factor could not be ruled out. The study listed 164 TCR beta chains as associated with cytomegalovirus. According to a later analysis, parvovirus B19, influenza, CMV and Epstein-Barr virus appeared linked to several top co-occurrence clusters. This cohort had only TCR beta chains sequenced, and the lack of alpha or paired-chain data limited which features could be detected. A further reported finding was that TCR beta sequences accurately predicted the HLA-A and HLA-B alleles for most subjects in the first cohort. Specific HLA alleles were associated with more than 15,000 TCR beta sequences at a false discovery rate of 0.05 in a later analysis. In a later genetic analysis, a missense DCLRE1C variant was associated with V-gene and J-gene trimming of TCR beta chains, and the association was replicated in an independent cohort. A later analysis found that TCR association rates varied across HLA loci, with DRB1 alleles showing the most associated TCRs and HLA-C alleles the fewest. According to a later genetic analysis, donors in an Asian-associated ancestry cluster had fewer N-insertions in productive TCRs than the approximately 670-donor mean. A group of highly shared sequence variants was considered likely to be a technical artifact of the sequencing pipeline. In a later analysis, HLA-associated TCR beta chains were found to be more clonally expanded and to have lower generation probabilities than equally common non-associated chains. While some public TCRs were present in many individuals, most TCR sequences turned up only very rarely across donors. Assigning TCR associations to individual alleles was difficult when HLA alleles, especially DR and DQ, strongly co-occurred. In an earlier analysis of around 600 of the donors, most TCR beta V segments were observed in productive rearrangements about 87% or about 30% of the time, broadly matching IMGT annotations.

In total, 600 or so healthy bone marrow donors made up the cohort. At the time of sampling, all cohort members were nominally healthy, though unrecorded immune exposures were likely present. The donor tested CMV seropositive and was one of the 289 seropositive cohort members. Every donor gave a peripheral blood sample, and the peripheral blood mononuclear cells from that sample were used for TCR beta sequencing. Genomic DNA was extracted from the blood cell samples with the Qiagen DNeasy Blood Extraction Kit. Library prep was done by the immunoSEQ multiplex PCR assay. A mixture of 60 forward primers for TCR Vbeta segments and 13 reverse primers for TCR Jbeta segments was used in the multiplex PCR. A multiplex PCR assay on genomic DNA amplified the CDR3 region of rearranged TCR beta genes. On the Illumina HiSeq System, the amplified TCR beta libraries were sequenced as 87-base-pair reads. The published analysis was carried out like this. A later analysis tallied 70 million to 100 million unique TCR beta chains across the 666 repertoires, and approximately 12 million of those chains were shared by two or more donors. A nearest-neighbor algorithm error-corrected the raw reads and collapsed the reads into unique sequences, merging closely related sequences to remove PCR and sequencing errors. To assign V, D and J gene segments, CDR3 sequences were aligned to IMGT reference sequences. For a sequence to be retained, at least a six-nucleotide match to both a V gene segment and a J gene segment was required. Rearrangements were classified as productive when the CDR3 lacked stop codons and remained in frame with V and J, and all other rearrangements were classified as non-productive. Following IMGT convention, CDR3 was defined as the stretch from the second conserved V-encoded cysteine to the conserved J-encoded phenylalanine. The earlier analysis of 450 to 750 of the donors excluded any sequence lacking an unambiguous match to a single V gene segment. An earlier analysis of over 450 of the donors classified V segments as functional when productive rearrangements were above 56.7% and as segregating when the standard deviation between donors was above 5%. A statistical classification framework was built to diagnose cytomegalovirus status from the catalog of TCR beta chain sequences. In a later analysis, V and J genes were assigned by comparing TCR nucleotide sequences against IMGT/GENE-DB human TR gene sequences. The TCRdist pipeline was used in a later analysis to assign CDR3 sequences and most-parsimonious VDJ recombination scenarios. A later analysis defined each TCR beta chain by its CDR3 amino acid sequence plus V-gene family, and excluded reads lacking a unique V-gene family. A later analysis removed 600 or so highly shared, low-generation-probability nucleotide sequences to deal with suspected cross-contamination and a sequencing artifact. For each public chain, a later analysis derived a clonal expansion index from normalized ranks of inferred template counts within each repertoire. In a later analysis, generation probabilities were computed using a VDJ recombination model fitted to out-of-frame rearrangements, and the results were checked against IGoR. In a later analysis, hypergeometric tests were used to score TCR-TCR, TCR-HLA and TCR-CMV co-occurrence, with a repertoire-size bias correction applied to TCR pairs. To estimate false discovery rates, a later analysis permuted the HLA or CMV assignments 20 times. In a later analysis, co-occurring TCRs were grouped with DBSCAN, and TCRdist sequence similarity was added when clustering was performed within HLA-allele-positive subsets. For co-occurrence clustering, repertoires with fewer than 30,000 or more than 120,000 public chains were excluded, along with four or five repertoires with anomalous nucleotide sharing. TCRdb stores this immuneACCESS table with in-frame sequences only. Part of the clones is absent; in the studies checked, under half of the shortfall reflects unresolved V genes, and no reason is known for the rest. V, J and clone size were drawn from that table, and D and trimming were deduced from the DNA. This sample has some 89,000 clones in its table, and around 85% of those were observed once. The biggest ten clones account for over 7% of the sample.

As concerns this clone: No antigen is known for it. Base-call qualities are not available, and no considerably larger clone is one nucleotide away.

The receptor's source is a man aged 35 to 55 in good health and CMV-seropositive. Sequenced material: PBMCs.

The encoded CDR3 is CASSLDIVGGRNYTF. The sequence in DNA is TGCGCCAGCAGCTTGGATATTGTAGGGGGAAGAAACTACACCTTC. This receptor chain uses TRBV5-1 and TRBJ1-2, and TRBD1 may be the D gene, going by 6 matching bases. CDR1 and CDR2 are drawn from the germline V gene: SGHRS, YFSETQ. V is reduced by 0 bases and J by 10 bases, leaving a spacing of 19 bases between them. From the cysteine up to the phenylalanine, the CDR3 has a length of 15 residues. The sequence is cut down to CDR3 DNA, 45 bases in frame from base 1.